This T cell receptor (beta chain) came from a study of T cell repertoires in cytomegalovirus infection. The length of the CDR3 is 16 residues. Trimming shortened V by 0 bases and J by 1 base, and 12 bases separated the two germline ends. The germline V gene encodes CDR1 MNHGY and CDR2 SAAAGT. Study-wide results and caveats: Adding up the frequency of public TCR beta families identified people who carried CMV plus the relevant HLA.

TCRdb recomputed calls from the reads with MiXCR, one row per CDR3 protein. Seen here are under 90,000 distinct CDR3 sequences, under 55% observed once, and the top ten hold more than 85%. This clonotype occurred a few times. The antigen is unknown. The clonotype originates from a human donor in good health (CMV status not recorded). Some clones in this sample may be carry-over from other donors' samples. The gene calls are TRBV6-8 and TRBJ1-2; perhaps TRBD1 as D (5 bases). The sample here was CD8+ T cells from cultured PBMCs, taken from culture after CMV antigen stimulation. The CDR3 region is CASSYSEGEGNYGYTF. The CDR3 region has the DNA TGTGCCAGCAGTTACTCGGAAGGGGAGGGTAACTATGGCTACACCTTC.